The next 17 T cell receptor beta chains were all read from a single sample in a study of shared clonotypes between healthy human individuals. Selected positively for CCR7 and CD45RO-negative, naive CD8 cells excluded terminally differentiated effector memory CD45RA+ cells. Profiling relied on immunoSEQ multiplex PCR, and the TCRdb table lists in-frame clones only, not all of them. Of about 2 million clones listed, about 95% are singletons. The sample was naive CD8+ T cells sorted from blood. These receptors originate from a man aged 18 to 30 in good health.

About this clone: In the same sample, other DNA sequences code for this CDR3. The chain is built from TRBV19 and TRBJ2-7; 8 bases are shared with TRBD1. The CDR3 extends over 14 amino acids. Per germline, CDR1 LNHDA and CDR2 SQIVND (reference sequence). J lost 0 bases, V lost 6 bases, and 4 bases had no gene match. For the CDR3, the DNA is TGTGCCAGTAGCCCCGGGACAGGCTCCTACGAGCAGTACTTC. It is translated as CASSPGTGSYEQYF.

This chain links TRBV27 with TRBJ2-1; 9 nucleotides line up with TRBD2. Germline assignment: CDR1 MNHEY and CDR2 SMNVEV (reference sequence). V trimming: 2 bases; J trimming: 4 bases; junction bases outside the gene matches: 6. This CDR3 has 16 amino acids. CDR3 DNA sequence: TGTGCCAGCAGTTTACAGCCGGCGGGAGGGTACAATGAGCAGTTCTTC. Amino acid sequence: CASSLQPAGGYNEQFF.

V usage is TRBV4-1 and J usage is TRBJ2-3; TRBD1 matches at 9 bases. Germline V gene data show CDR1 as MGHRA and CDR2 as YSYEKL. The CDR3 has 15 amino acids. Trimming at V came to 1 base and at J to 6 bases, leaving 5 bases not matched to a gene. CDR3 sequence (DNA): TGCGCCAGCAGCCAAGTACAGGGGGCAAGTGATACGCAGTATTTT. Amino acids: CASSQVQGASDTQYF.

The chain employs TRBV28 and TRBJ2-7; TRBD1 agrees at 7 bases. V was clipped by 4 bases and J by 4 bases; unmatched bases: 10. The CDR3 covers 15 residues. CDR1 is MDHEN, CDR2 SYDVKM, per germline. In nucleotides, the CDR3 is TGTGCCAGCAGTTATACCGGGACAGTGGATTACGAGCAGTACTTC. Amino acids: CASSYTGTVDYEQYF.

This clone occurred once. The V gene is TRBV7-9, the J gene TRBJ2-5; D remains ambiguous. Germline CDR1 is SEHNR and CDR2 is FQNEAQ (reference sequence). The CDR3 has 14 residues. With 0 bases removed from V and 2 bases from J, the gap between germline ends came to 7 bases. CDR3 coding DNA: TGTGCCAGCAGCTTAGCGGATGAACAAGAGACCCAGTACTTC. It yields the protein CASSLADEQETQYF.

This clone has more than one count but fewer than ten. The chain couples TRBV10-3 to TRBJ1-1, with D possibly matching TRBD1 (5 bases). CDR3 length: 14 amino acids. Germline V gives CDR1 ENHRY, CDR2 SYGVKD. Trimming pared 3 bases from V and 1 base from J, leaving 9 bases between. CDR3 bases: TGTGCCATCAGTGAAAAGGGACCGAACACTGAAGCTTTCTTT. Translating gives CAISEKGPNTEAFF.

Remarks on this clone: In the same sample, other DNA sequences code for this CDR3. The chain couples TRBV4-3 to TRBJ2-7; 8 bases line up with TRBD1. V trimming: 5 bases; J trimming: 2 bases; junction bases outside the gene matches: 5. The CDR3 loop spans 14 amino acids. CDR1 and CDR2 from the germline V gene are LGHNA and YSLEER. DNA for the CDR3: TGCGCCAGCAGCTTAGGACAGGGCCCCTACGAGCAGTACTTC. This translates into CASSLGQGPYEQYF.

J is TRBJ2-5 and V is TRBV6-6; 11 nucleotides match TRBD2. After removal of 6 bases from V and 1 base from J, the junction contained 4 bases not matched to a gene. In germline, CDR1 is MNHNY, CDR2 SVGAGI (reference sequence). There are 15 residues in the CDR3. Written as DNA, the CDR3 is TGTGCCAGCAGCCTGCTAGCGGGGGGCCAAGAGACCCAGTACTTC. Translation gives CASSLLAGGQETQYF.

CDR3: CASSLGPILGNEQFF. The DNA of the CDR3 is TGTGCCAGCAGTTTAGGGCCAATTCTCGGCAATGAGCAGTTCTTC. This rearrangement joins TRBV27 to TRBJ2-1; D gene uncertain. This CDR3 comprises 15 residues. Per germline, CDR1 MNHEY and CDR2 SMNVEV (reference sequence). Trimming left V 2 bases short and J 6 bases short, with 14 bases between.

The rearrangement joins TRBV7-6 to TRBJ2-1; 13 nucleotides agree with TRBD2. Looked up from germline, CDR1 is SGHVS and CDR2 is FNYEAQ. V shed 6 bases, J shed 9 bases, and the junction held 8 bases outside the gene matches. The CDR3 is 15 residues long. Here the CDR3 reads CASSYTGLAGSEQFF. DNA for the CDR3: TGTGCCAGCAGTTACACGGGACTAGCGGGATCTGAGCAGTTCTTC.

The chain joins TRBV7-6 to TRBJ2-5; 10 bases are shared with TRBD2. This CDR3 has 17 residues. In germline, CDR1 is SGHVS, CDR2 FNYEAQ. V lost 1 base to trimming and J lost 2 bases; unmatched junction nucleotides: 7. CDR3 nucleotide sequence: TGTGCCAGCAGCTTAGGGGTAGCGGGAGGACTACAAGAGACCCAGTACTTC. This gives the protein CASSLGVAGGLQETQYF.

The rearrangement links TRBV2 to TRBJ2-1, with D uncertain. V dropped 2 bases and J dropped 7 bases, with 9 bases sitting between them. Germline V gives CDR1 SNHLY, CDR2 FYNNEI. The length of the CDR3 is 13 residues. The CDR3 reads CASSETHTNEQFF. Here the CDR3 DNA reads TGTGCCAGCAGTGAAACCCATACGAATGAGCAGTTCTTC.

The J gene is TRBJ2-3, the V gene TRBV30; 10 bases agree with TRBD2. The V and J ends lost 4 bases and 2 bases, in that order; junction bases with no gene match: 6. Germline values: CDR1 GTSNPN, CDR2 SVGIG (reference sequence). The CDR3 totals 15 residues. As DNA, the CDR3 is TGTGCCTGGAATCTACTAGCGGGGACCACAGATACGCAGTATTTT. Translated, it gives CAWNLLAGTTDTQYF. Looking up the rest from reference TRBV30 and TRBJ2-3 gives the full variable domain: SQTIHQWPATLVQPVGSPLSLECTVEGTSNPNLYWYRQAAGRGLQLLFYSVGIGQISSEVPQNLSASRPQDRQFILSSKKLLLSDSGFYLCAWNLLAGTTDTQYFGPGTRLTVL.

The chain couples TRBV7-9 to TRBJ2-5; D may correspond to TRBD1 or TRBD2 (5 bases each). This CDR3 spans 13 amino acids. CDR1 and CDR2 from the germline V gene are SEHNR and FQNEAQ (reference sequence). Between the trimmed V and J ends, which lost 5 bases and 5 bases, there was a span of 12 bases. The CDR3 protein is CASSHPGRETQYF. CDR3 in DNA: TGTGCCAGCAGCCACCCGGGGCGGGAGACCCAGTACTTC.

V and J are TRBV15 and TRBJ1-3; D is unresolved. The V end was cut by 4 bases, the J end by 0 bases, with 10 bases between. This CDR3 region has 15 residues. Germline V gives CDR1 LNHNV, CDR2 YYDKDF (reference sequence). This CDR3 is CATSIRAFSGNTIYF. CDR3 coding DNA: TGTGCCACCAGCATTCGGGCCTTCTCTGGAAACACCATATATTTT.

The V call is TRBV27, the J call TRBJ2-7, with 7 bases aligning to TRBD1. The CDR3 consists of 16 residues. Per germline, CDR1 MNHEY and CDR2 SMNVEV (reference sequence). Unmatched junction bases numbered 12, after V lost 6 bases and J lost 1 base. CDR3 amino acids: CASSSPFTGESYEQYF. The CDR3 coding sequence is TGTGCCAGCAGCTCACCGTTTACAGGGGAGTCCTACGAGCAGTACTTC.

The chain links TRBV9 to TRBJ2-2; the D is unclear. The CDR3 has 15 residues. CDR1 is SGDLS, CDR2 YYNGEE, per germline. V was cut by 0 bases and J by 7 bases, with 13 bases left in between. The CDR3 region has the DNA TGTGCCAGCAGCGTAGTATCCTGGGCCAACGGGGAGCTGTTTTTT. Translating gives CASSVVSWANGELFF.